The 14 T cell receptor beta chains presented below share a single source sample, sequenced in a study of esophageal squamous cell carcinoma under preoperative chemotherapy. As to time point: before preoperative PTX-NDP chemotherapy. TCRdb re-derived calls from the PCR reads in MiXCR, one entry per CDR3 protein. The profile shows tens of thousands of distinct CDR3 sequences, about half of them singletons. This material was acquired from a patient given preoperative chemotherapy. These receptors originate from a human donor with esophageal squamous cell carcinoma. The donor label of this sample is uncertain.

This clonotype has more than one count but fewer than ten. Sequence at one end of the junction differs from germline and may be a read error. The chain recombines TRBV7-6 with TRBJ2-5; 8 bases match TRBD2. This CDR3 has 19 residues. Germline CDR1 reads SGHVS; CDR2 reads FNYEAQ. The CDR3 region has the DNA TGTGCCAGCAGCTTGGATCCGGGCATCGGGGGGGGAGACCAAGACACCCAGTACTTC. Encoded protein: CASSLDPGIGGGDQDTQYF.

In regard to this clonotype: Germline and junction disagree at one end, which may indicate a read error. The genes are TRBV7-6 and TRBJ2-3; weak D call: TRBD2 (7 bases). The CDR3 contains 16 residues. Germline assignment: CDR1 SGHVS and CDR2 FNYEAQ. In nucleotides, the CDR3 is TGTGCCAGCACGGGGATCGGGGGCGGGGGCCCAGATACCCAGTATTTT. Amino acids: CASTGIGGGGPDTQYF.

The chain joins TRBV6-1 to TRBJ2-3; D tentatively fits TRBD1 or TRBD2 (5 bases each). V was clipped by 2 bases and J by 1 base, with 10 bases between them. This CDR3 region has 15 residues. Germline CDR1 MNHNS, CDR2 SASEGT. CDR3: CASSELVGGTDTQYF. DNA for the CDR3: TGTGCCAGCAGTGAATTAGTGGGGGGCACAGATACGCAGTATTTT.

This clonotype was recorded only once. The chain recombines TRBV7-2 with TRBJ2-3; 8 positions agree with TRBD1. The last part of the DNA fits TRBJ2-7 better; the J call may be wrong. This CDR3 has 16 amino acids. Germline CDR1 is SGHTA and CDR2 is FQGNSA. The CDR3 is CASRPRARGRTDTQYF. The CDR3 DNA reads as TGTGCCAGCCGCCCCCGCGCCAGGGGGCGCACAGATACGCAGTACTTC.

The chain recombines TRBV11-2 with TRBJ2-1; possibly TRBD2 for D (6 bases). The J call may be incorrect, as the DNA end agrees better with TRBJ2-5. The germline V gene has CDR1 SGHAT and CDR2 FQNNGV. The CDR3 runs to 17 residues. The CDR3 DNA follows: TGTGCCAGCAGCCCTAGTTGGGTTGCGGGGAACCAAGAGACCCAGTACTTC. Translation: CASSPSWVAGNQETQYF.

This sequence joins TRBV12-3 or TRBV12-4 and TRBJ2-3; 7 nucleotides align to TRBD1. The ends lost 7 bases at V and 11 bases at J; junction bases unmatched: 24. CDR3 length: 17 amino acids. CDR3 sequence: CASTPGKGAVPLNKQYF. The CDR3, as DNA: TGTGCCAGCACTCCGGGGAAGGGGGCTGTGCCCTTAAATAAGCAGTATTTT.

This clonotype came up many times. The chain is built from TRBV27 and TRBJ2-3, with 7 bases identical to TRBD2. The CDR3 runs to 15 residues. Trimming removed 1 base from V and 1 base from J; junction bases left unmatched: 2. Germline V gene data show CDR1 as MNHEY and CDR2 as SMNVEV (reference sequence). CDR3 bases: TGTGCCAGCAGTTTATGGAGCGGGGGCACAGATACGCAGTATTTT. Encoded protein: CASSLWSGGTDTQYF.

This clonotype has at least ten counts. The gene calls are TRBV7-9 and TRBJ2-3; D might be TRBD1 or TRBD2, each matching 5 bases. Germline V gene lookup returns CDR1 SEHNR and CDR2 FQNEAQ (reference sequence). Trimming cost V 0 bases and J 6 bases, with 16 bases left between them. This CDR3 spans 16 amino acids. The CDR3 spells CASSLASGGFDDTQYF. The CDR3 DNA reads as TGTGCCAGCAGCTTAGCATCTGGGGGTTTCGACGATACGCAGTATTTT.

This clonotype was seen a few times. CDR3 in amino acids: CASSLVRLAGYNEQFF. The CDR3 DNA reads as TGTGCCAGCAGCTTAGTGCGTCTAGCGGGGTACAATGAGCAGTTCTTC. This rearrangement joins TRBV7-8 to TRBJ2-1; 9 bases are a match to TRBD2. CDR1 and CDR2 from the germline V gene are SGHVS and FQNEAQ. CDR3 size: 16 residues. Trimming took 1 base from V and 4 from J; bases not matched to a gene: 5.

Concerning this clonotype itself: At one of its ends the junction is not consistent with the germline gene, which may arise from a read error. The rearrangement links TRBV7-2 to TRBJ2-5; 8 positions match TRBD2. Per the germline V gene, CDR1 is SGHTA and CDR2 is FQGNSA. The CDR3 is made up of 16 amino acids. CDR3 amino acids: CASAGAGRGAQKTQYF. The CDR3 DNA reads TGTGCCAGCGCCGGAGCCGGGCGGGGGGCCCAAAAGACCCAGTACTTC.

The chain couples TRBV7-7 to TRBJ2-3, with D possibly TRBD2 on 6 matching bases. The germline V and J ends were trimmed by 5 bases and 2 bases, with 14 bases remaining between them. CDR3 length: 15 residues. Germline V CDR1 and CDR2: SSHAT, FNYEAQ (reference sequence). The CDR3 coding sequence is TGTGCCAGCAGCCGGAGTGGGACTTCCACAGATACGCAGTATTTT. It codes for CASSRSGTSTDTQYF.

This clonotype was detected ten times or more. V and J are TRBV10-2 and TRBJ2-1; no definite D call. This CDR3 region has 14 residues. Per the germline V gene, CDR1 is WSHSY and CDR2 is SAAADI. The V end lost 2 bases, the J end lost 10 bases, and 15 bases lay between the germline ends. The CDR3 here is CASSEGRFSYEQFF. Here the CDR3 DNA reads TGCGCCAGCAGTGAGGGACGGTTCTCCTACGAGCAGTTCTTC.

This clonotype is a singleton in its sample. This sequence may be a read error, since a much larger clone differs from it by one base. V and J are TRBV7-2 and TRBJ2-5; D gene unclear. The CDR3 contains 11 residues. The germline CDR1 and CDR2 sequences are SGHTA and FQGNSA. The CDR3 reads CANSSQLEQYF. The CDR3 coding sequence is TGTGCCAACAGCTCCCAACTTGAGCAGTACTTC.

Comments on this clonotype: A read error may produce the germline difference seen at one junction end. The chain combines TRBV7-2 with TRBJ2-3, with D perhaps matching TRBD1 or TRBD2 (5 bases each). CDR3 length: 16 residues. The V gene's germline CDR1 is SGHTA and CDR2 FQGNSA. The CDR3 here is CASSAPGRRAKDTRYF. CDR3 nucleotide sequence: TGTGCGAGCAGCGCACCGGGGCGGAGAGCCAAAGATACGCGGTATTTC. The variable domain in full, with the rest retrieved from reference TRBV7-2 and TRBJ2-3, is GAGVSQSPSNKVTEKGKDVELRCDPISGHTALYWYRQSLGQGLEFLIYFQGNSAPDKSGLPSDRFSAERTGGSVSTLTIQRTQQEDSAVYLCASSAPGRRAKDTRYFGPGTRLTVL.